A single sample gave rise to the 8 T cell receptor beta chains below, sequenced in a study of cytomegalovirus exposure and HLA in healthy donors. PCR employed 60 Vbeta and 13 Jbeta primers. Data came from immunoSEQ multiplex PCR; TCRdb stores just in-frame clones and leaves some out. This table has 150,000 or so clones, around 79% appearing once. Material: PBMCs. These receptors were collected from a man in his forties in good health and CMV-seropositive.

The chain links TRBV7-9 to TRBJ2-1; 7 bases agree with TRBD2. This CDR3 is built from 18 residues. Looked up from germline, CDR1 is SEHNR and CDR2 is FQNEAQ (reference sequence). Losses at the gene ends were 0 bases for V and 0 bases for J; bases not matched to a gene: 8. The CDR3 DNA reads TGTGCCAGCAGCTTAGCAAGGCGGCTAGCGGTCTCCTACAATGAGCAGTTCTTC. Encoded protein: CASSLARRLAVSYNEQFF.

The J gene is TRBJ1-1, the V gene TRBV28, with unresolved D. Germline V gene sequence: CDR1 MDHEN, CDR2 SYDVKM. This CDR3 spans 12 amino acids. Trimming took 4 bases from V and 8 from J, leaving 11 bases between them. This CDR3 reads CASSSTPREAFF. As DNA, the CDR3 is TGTGCCAGCAGTTCCACCCCTCGGGAAGCTTTCTTT.

The rearrangement joins TRBV7-9 to TRBJ2-2; 11 nucleotides match TRBD1. The CDR3 has 16 amino acids. Per germline, CDR1 SEHNR and CDR2 FQNEAQ (reference sequence). The V segment lost 4 bases and the J segment 6 bases; nucleotides outside the gene matches: 7. CDR3 sequence reads: CASSSSGTGGAGELFF. CDR3 coding DNA: TGTGCCAGCAGCTCCTCCGGGACAGGGGGTGCCGGGGAGCTGTTTTTT.

The gene calls are TRBV29-1 and TRBJ2-1, with 8 bases aligning to TRBD1. Germline trimming cut 8 bases from V and 2 bases from J; bases unmatched to any gene: 8. Per germline, CDR1 SQVTM and CDR2 ANQGSEA. The CDR3 is made up of 14 amino acids. The CDR3 nucleotides are TGCAGCCCTGGACAGGGTCCCCCCTACAATGAGCAGTTCTTC. It encodes CSPGQGPPYNEQFF.

The rearrangement uses TRBV15 and TRBJ1-5, with a weak D call TRBD1 (6 bases). The CDR3 extends over 18 amino acids. Germline V gene sequence: CDR1 LNHNV, CDR2 YYDKDF (reference sequence). The V and J ends lost 0 bases and 0 bases respectively, with 15 bases between them. The CDR3 is CATSRDFAAGDSNQPQHF. The CDR3 DNA reads TGTGCCACCAGCAGAGATTTCGCGGCAGGGGATAGCAATCAGCCCCAGCATTTT.

The genes are TRBV18 and TRBJ2-1, with 11 bases matching TRBD2. From germline, CDR1 is KGHSH and CDR2 LQKENI. Germline trimming cut 5 bases from V and 5 bases from J; bases unmatched to any gene: 8. CDR3 size: 16 residues. This CDR3 is CASSETSGSTHNEQFF. In nucleotides, the CDR3 is TGTGCCAGCTCAGAAACTAGCGGGAGTACCCACAATGAGCAGTTCTTC.

The chain links TRBV25-1 to TRBJ1-1, with D possibly TRBD1 on 5 matching bases. Trimming left V 4 bases short and J 4 bases short, with 10 bases between. The CDR3 sequence is 13 residues long. In germline, CDR1 is MGHDK, CDR2 SYGVNS. Here the CDR3 reads CASSVGATTEAFF. The CDR3 coding sequence is TGTGCCAGCAGTGTAGGGGCGACCACTGAAGCTTTCTTT.

The chain recombines TRBV29-1 with TRBJ1-5, with 8 bases matching TRBD1. V lost 3 bases to trimming and J lost 6 bases; unmatched junction nucleotides: 4. The germline gives CDR1 SQVTM, CDR2 ANQGSEA. This CDR3 contains 13 residues. Here the CDR3 DNA reads TGCAGCGTTGATTATGGGACAGGTCAGCCCCAGCATTTT. Translated: CSVDYGTGQPQHF.